Reported below is one T cell receptor beta chain. Its antigen is unidentified. This entry comes from a study of cytomegalovirus exposure and HLA in healthy donors. For the study at large: Earlier work reported 95 million to 130 million unique TCR beta sequences from roughly 180 million T cells. Of the donors genotyped, approximately 400 in all, about 81% fell in the Caucasian-associated ancestry cluster. Study outcomes and limitations: Association with HLA alleles at 0.05 false discovery rate was found for 15,000 to 20,000 TCR beta sequences in a later analysis. The study labeled about 160 TCR beta chains cytomegalovirus-associated.

The PCR used 60 Vbeta and 13 Jbeta primers. The repertoire was sequenced with immunoSEQ multiplex PCR; TCRdb's copy has only in-frame clones and lacks some. The sample records 150,000 to 200,000 clones, 79% being singletons. Germline V gene data show CDR1 as LGHNA and CDR2 as YSLEER. V trimming: 1 base; J trimming: 6 bases; junction bases outside the gene matches: 11. The length of the CDR3 is 17 residues. The sequenced sample was PBMCs. The sequence came from a girl aged 5 to 17 in good health and CMV-seropositive. V usage is TRBV4-3 and J usage is TRBJ2-3; 9 bases agree with TRBD2. CDR3 region: CASSQGGASGVRDTQYF. The CDR3 bases are TGCGCCAGCAGCCAAGGGGGGGCTAGCGGGGTCCGGGATACGCAGTATTTT.